Following are 23 T cell receptor beta chains from one sample sequenced in a study of blood T cells in healthy people across ages. The second PCR ran about 6 to 12 cycles with a sample-barcoded 5' primer and J-beta primers. TCRdb passed the 5' RACE reads through MiXCR, listing each CDR3 protein once. The sample yields 1.2 million to 1.5 million distinct CDR3 sequences, roughly 64% seen once. The specimen was blood. Every receptor here comes from a man younger than 30 in good health.

The rearrangement links TRBV29-1 to TRBJ2-3; 7 positions agree with TRBD1. This CDR3 has 14 residues. Germline-derived CDR1 and CDR2 are SQVTM and ANQGSEA. The ends lost 5 bases at V and 3 bases at J; junction bases unmatched: 8. The CDR3 sequence: CSVTPGTVTDTQYF. In nucleotides, the CDR3 is TGCAGCGTTACGCCCGGGACAGTAACAGATACGCAGTATTTT.

The chain links TRBV5-1 to TRBJ1-1; D unresolved. CDR1 SGHRS and CDR2 YFSETQ come from the germline V gene. V shed 0 bases and J shed 0 bases, with 9 bases lying between them. This CDR3 is 15 amino acids long. CDR3 bases: TGCGCCAGCAGCTTGGTGTCAGGCTTGAACACTGAAGCTTTCTTT. This encodes CASSLVSGLNTEAFF.

This chain links TRBV7-9 with TRBJ2-7; 9 bases fit TRBD1. The CDR3 contains 14 residues. Germline-derived CDR1 and CDR2 are SEHNR and FQNEAQ (reference sequence). V dropped 5 bases and J dropped 4; count of bases not matched to a gene: 6. The CDR3 is CASSPQDRGYEQYF. The DNA of the CDR3 is TGTGCCAGCAGCCCGCAGGACAGGGGTTACGAGCAGTACTTC.

The rearrangement joins TRBV4-1 to TRBJ2-1; TRBD2 aligns across 9 bases. The CDR3 sequence is 16 residues long. Germline lookup yields CDR1 MGHRA and CDR2 YSYEKL. The V segment lost 0 bases and the J segment 7 bases; nucleotides outside the gene matches: 7. As DNA, the CDR3 is TGCGCCAGCAGCCAAGATTCGGGACTAGCAGGGAATGAGCAGTTCTTC. It specifies CASSQDSGLAGNEQFF.

This clonotype has only a few counts. The gene calls are TRBV20-1 and TRBJ2-1, with 7 bases identical to TRBD2. Germline V CDR1 and CDR2: DFQATT, SNEGSKA (reference sequence). This CDR3 spans 15 amino acids. Losses at the gene ends were 0 bases for V and 9 bases for J; bases not matched to a gene: 11. The CDR3 sequence: CSARDGTTTLGEQFF. The CDR3 coding sequence is TGCAGTGCTAGAGATGGGACTACTACCCTCGGTGAGCAGTTCTTC.

The chain combines TRBV6-6 with TRBJ2-4; 7 bases map to TRBD1. The end of the DNA is better explained by TRBJ2-7, so the J call may be wrong. There are 14 residues in the CDR3. Germline lookup yields CDR1 MNHNY and CDR2 SVGAGI (reference sequence). CDR3 loop: CASTSGTVAYEQYF. CDR3 bases: TGTGCCAGCACTTCCGGGACAGTCGCCTACGAGCAGTACTTC.

This chain connects TRBV7-9 to TRBJ1-1; 7 bases line up with TRBD1. V lost 5 bases and J lost 10; bases outside the gene matches: 19. Germline V gene data show CDR1 as SEHNR and CDR2 as FQNEAQ (reference sequence). This CDR3 region has 16 residues. CDR3 amino acids: CASSSEWDSLSPIAFF. CDR3 nucleotides: TGTGCCAGCAGCAGCGAGTGGGACAGTCTCTCCCCAATAGCTTTCTTT.

Comments on this clonotype: A junction boundary mismatches the germline segment, possibly from a read error. J is TRBJ2-7 and V is TRBV20-1; 15 bases agree with TRBD2. Germline V lookup: CDR1 DFQATT, CDR2 SNEGSKA (reference sequence). CDR3 length equals 16 residues. CDR3 coding DNA: TGCAGTGCCCCAGGACTAGCGGGAGGGCTCTCCCACGAGCAGTACTTC. Translation gives CSAPGLAGGLSHEQYF.

The chain recombines TRBV25-1 with TRBJ2-3, with 9 nucleotides matching TRBD1. CDR3 length equals 14 residues. Germline CDR1 reads MGHDK; CDR2 reads SYGVNS. V lost 3 bases, J lost 5 bases, and 3 bases stayed unmatched. Here the CDR3 reads CASSEDRGGDTQYF. DNA for the CDR3: TGTGCCAGCAGTGAGGACAGGGGCGGAGATACGCAGTATTTT.

This clonotype was observed a few times. The CDR3 DNA reads TGTGCCAGCAGTTTACGAGGGACAGGGAAGACTGAAGCTTTCTTT. This encodes CASSLRGTGKTEAFF. The J gene is TRBJ1-1, the V gene TRBV28, with 9 bases identical to TRBD1. Per germline, CDR1 MDHEN and CDR2 SYDVKM. After removal of 2 bases from V and 5 bases from J, the junction contained 6 bases not matched to a gene. This CDR3 has 15 residues. Full variable domain (rest looked up from reference TRBV28 and TRBJ1-1): DVKVTQSSRYLVKRTGEKVFLECVQDMDHENMFWYRQDPGLGLRLIYFSYDVKMKEKGDIPEGYSVSREKKERFSLILESASTNQTSMYLCASSLRGTGKTEAFFGQGTRLTVV.

This clonotype was seen a handful of times. This chain uses TRBV29-1 with TRBJ1-2; unclear D gene. Trimming took 2 bases from V and 5 from J, leaving 9 bases between them. This CDR3 contains 12 residues. From germline, CDR1 is SQVTM and CDR2 ANQGSEA. DNA of the CDR3: TGCAGCGTTGAACGGTCCGAATATGGCTACACCTTC. Translation: CSVERSEYGYTF.

V and J are TRBV27 and TRBJ2-3, with 7 bases lining up with TRBD2. The CDR3 runs 15 residues. Trimming removed 7 bases from V and 1 base from J; junction bases left unmatched: 8. Germline values: CDR1 MNHEY, CDR2 SMNVEV (reference sequence). CDR3 bases: TGTGCCAGCAATGAGGGCGGGAGCCGCACAGATACGCAGTATTTT. Translation: CASNEGGSRTDTQYF.

The chain has TRBV4-1 and TRBJ1-1, with 8 bases fitting TRBD1. The V gene's germline CDR1 is MGHRA and CDR2 YSYEKL. V gave up 4 bases and J gave up 0 bases; unmatched junction bases: 13. The CDR3 is 18 amino acids. The CDR3 reads CASSPDLPPGGLNTEAFF. Here the CDR3 DNA reads TGCGCCAGCAGCCCAGATCTTCCGCCAGGGGGCCTGAACACTGAAGCTTTCTTT.

V is TRBV20-1 and J is TRBJ2-7; perhaps TRBD2 as D (5 bases). The CDR3 contains 14 residues. The ends were cut back, 1 base at V and 2 bases at J, with 12 bases in the middle. Germline-derived CDR1 and CDR2 are DFQATT and SNEGSKA (reference sequence). CDR3 DNA sequence: TGCAGTGCTAGAGTCGGGATAGGGCCCTACGAGCAGTACTTC. Translation gives CSARVGIGPYEQYF.

This clonotype came up a few times. The chain joins TRBV12-3 or TRBV12-4 to TRBJ2-7; D uncertain. V was trimmed by 7 bases and J by 1 base, leaving 11 bases between them. The CDR3 covers 13 residues. DNA of the CDR3: TGTGCCAGCACCTTGGTAGGATCCTACGAGCAGTACTTC. It is translated as CASTLVGSYEQYF.

There are a few counts of this clonotype. The CDR3 region has the DNA TGTGCCAGCAGTTTAGGCGGGCGCTCTGGGGCCAACGTCCTGACTTTC. It codes for CASSLGGRSGANVLTF. The V call is TRBV12-3 or TRBV12-4, the J call TRBJ2-6; the D gene is possibly TRBD2 (5 bases). The CDR3 is 16 residues long. V was cut by 1 base and J by 0 bases, with 7 bases left in between.

The V call is TRBV2, the J call TRBJ2-7; TRBD1 is a possible D gene (5 bases). Germline values: CDR1 SNHLY, CDR2 FYNNEI. Trimming removed 4 bases from V and 1 base from J, with 11 bases in between. This CDR3 is built from 14 residues. The CDR3: CASSAQGGSYEQYF. Written as DNA, the CDR3 is TGTGCCAGCAGTGCCCAGGGTGGGTCCTACGAGCAGTACTTC.

A single count supports this clonotype. The V and J genes are TRBV28 and TRBJ2-3, with D maybe TRBD2 (5 bases). V lost 5 bases and J 1 base, leaving 16 bases between the germline ends. The CDR3 consists of 16 residues. Germline V gives CDR1 MDHEN, CDR2 SYDVKM. CDR3 sequence reads: CASSIPPEARTDTQYF. CDR3 nucleotides: TGTGCCAGCAGTATCCCCCCGGAGGCCCGCACAGATACGCAGTATTTT.

The chain employs TRBV28 and TRBJ1-5; no clear D. This CDR3 region has 14 residues. Germline V gene data show CDR1 as MDHEN and CDR2 as SYDVKM. V shed 5 bases and J shed 3 bases, with 11 bases lying between them. The CDR3 coding sequence is TGTGCCAGCAGTCCCCCTATCGCCAATCAGCCCCAGCATTTT. Translating gives CASSPPIANQPQHF.

The CDR3 region is CASRAVRAGELFF. DNA for the CDR3: TGTGCCAGCAGGGCAGTCCGGGCCGGGGAGCTGTTTTTT. The chain employs TRBV2 and TRBJ2-2; D is ambiguous. Trimming pared 6 bases from V and 6 bases from J, leaving 11 bases between. Looked up from germline, CDR1 is SNHLY and CDR2 is FYNNEI. The CDR3 is 13 amino acids.

The CDR3 spells CASSFGQGWEQYF. The CDR3 DNA reads TGTGCCAGCAGCTTCGGACAGGGGTGGGAGCAGTACTTC. The chain recombines TRBV13 with TRBJ2-7; 9 bases align to TRBD1. The CDR3 consists of 13 residues. Trimming removed 3 bases from V and 7 bases from J; junction bases left unmatched: 4. Germline loops: CDR1 PRHDT, CDR2 FYEKMQ (reference sequence). Complete variable domain (other parts from reference TRBV13 and TRBJ2-7): AAGVIQSPRHLIKEKRETATLKCYPIPRHDTVYWYQQGPGQDPQFLISFYEKMQSDKGSIPDRFSAQQFSDYHSELNMSSLELGDSALYFCASSFGQGWEQYFGPGTRLTVT.

Note on this clonotype: Since the CDR3 does not end with the conserved phenylalanine or tryptophan, this likely comes from a read error. It is unclear where the CDR3 begins or ends on the DNA, so no DNA is shown, and the CDR3 is as TCRdb lists it. The chain uses TRBV6-5 and TRBJ2-1; no DNA check was done on the table's D call, TRBD1. Germline lookup yields CDR1 MNHEY and CDR2 SVGAGI. The CDR3 length is 15 residues, termini included. The CDR3 is CASSFSGANGYTFGS.

The gene calls are TRBV4-1 and TRBJ1-6, with D unclear. Germline CDR1 and CDR2: MGHRA and YSYEKL. This CDR3 comprises 14 residues. V was pared by 2 bases and J by 10 bases, with 12 bases between. This CDR3 is CASSQRWDESPLHF. In DNA form, the CDR3 reads TGCGCCAGCAGCCAAAGGTGGGATGAATCACCCCTCCACTTT.